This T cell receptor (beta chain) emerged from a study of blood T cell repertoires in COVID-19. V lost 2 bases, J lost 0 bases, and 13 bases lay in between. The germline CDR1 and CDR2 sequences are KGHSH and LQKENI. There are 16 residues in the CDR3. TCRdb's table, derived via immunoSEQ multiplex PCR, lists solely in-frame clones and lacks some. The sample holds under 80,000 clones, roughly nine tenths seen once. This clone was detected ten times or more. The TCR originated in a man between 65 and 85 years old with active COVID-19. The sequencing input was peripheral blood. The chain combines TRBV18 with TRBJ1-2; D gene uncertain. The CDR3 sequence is CASSPGVSGTNYGYTF. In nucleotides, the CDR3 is TGTGCCAGCTCACCAGGGGTATCGGGGACTAACTATGGCTACACCTTC. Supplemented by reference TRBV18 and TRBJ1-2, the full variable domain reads NAGVMQNPRHLVRRRGQEARLRCSPMKGHSHVYWYRQLPEEGLKFMVYLQKENIIDESGMPKERFSAEFPKEGPSILRIQQVVRGDSAAYFCASSPGVSGTNYGYTFGSGTRLTVV.